The source of this TCR beta chain is a study of graft-versus-host responses after intestinal transplantation. For the study at large: All of the recipients had induction that used anti-thymocyte globulin, then tacrolimus and steroids for approximately 3 years. Whole-study results and caveats: Some patients had graft-donor T cell macrochimerism, and their allografts showed high graft-versus-host to host-versus-graft clonal ratios. There were GvH clones found in recipient marrow, and some of them appeared first in ileum or blood. Early after transplant, HvG clones declined as circulating GvH clones peaked.

Only in-frame clones appear in the TCRdb table, and some are missing; sequencing was by immunoSEQ multiplex PCR. The table records over 80,000 clones, 91% of them present only once. The germline V gene encodes CDR1 MNHEY and CDR2 SVGAGI. The CDR3 loop spans 13 amino acids. In regard to this clone: What it binds is unknown.

This chain uses TRBV6-5 with TRBJ2-5; D may be TRBD1 (6 bases). Matching the DNA end better, TRBJ2-7 makes the J call doubtful. This sequence was found in a human donor who was the organ donor for an intestinal transplant. Material: unstimulated CD4+ T cells sorted from spleen or lymph node cells, obtained before transplant. The DNA of the CDR3 is TGTGCCAGCAGGAGGGGACAAGGAAGCGAGCAGTACTTC. It is translated as CASRRGQGSEQYF.